What follows are 18 T cell receptor beta chains derived from one specimen sequenced in a study of cytomegalovirus exposure and HLA in healthy donors. PCR employed 60 Vbeta and 13 Jbeta primers. The assay was immunoSEQ multiplex PCR, and TCRdb's table has in-frame clones only and misses some. In the table there are around 140,000 clones, about 64% of which are singletons. The sample comprised PBMCs. All receptors derive from a woman aged 40 to 50 in good health and CMV-seronegative.

V usage is TRBV4-1 and J usage is TRBJ2-3, with 11 bases matching TRBD2. Germline-derived CDR1 and CDR2 are MGHRA and YSYEKL. With 1 base clipped from V and 4 bases from J, the junction kept 7 bases outside the gene matches. This CDR3 contains 17 residues. CDR3 sequence (DNA): TGCGCCAGCAGCCAAGTATCACTAGCGGGGGCCGCAGATACGCAGTATTTT. It specifies CASSQVSLAGAADTQYF.

This chain links TRBV5-1 with TRBJ1-2; 7 positions agree with TRBD1. Looked up from germline, CDR1 is SGHRS and CDR2 is YFSETQ. The CDR3 spans 15 residues. After removal of 0 bases from V and 3 bases from J, the junction contained 5 bases not matched to a gene. The CDR3 DNA follows: TGCGCCAGCAGCTTGGGAGGCGGGACAGACTATGGCTACACCTTC. Amino acids: CASSLGGGTDYGYTF.

V gene TRBV6-6 combines with J gene TRBJ2-7; D might be TRBD2 (6 bases). Germline values: CDR1 MNHNY, CDR2 SVGAGI (reference sequence). The CDR3 contains 14 residues. V was pared by 2 bases and J by 2 bases, with 10 bases between. DNA for the CDR3: TGTGCCAGCAGTTACCGGGACTCAACCTACGAGCAGTACTTC. It codes for CASSYRDSTYEQYF.

This chain connects TRBV18 to TRBJ1-1; TRBD1 might be the D (6 bases). The germline gives CDR1 KGHSH, CDR2 LQKENI. The CDR3 spans 14 residues. V lost 4 bases and J 5 bases, leaving 14 bases between the germline ends. The CDR3 protein is CASSLGQRGTEAFF. The CDR3 DNA reads TGTGCCAGCTCACTCGGACAGAGAGGAACTGAAGCTTTCTTT.

CDR3 in DNA: TGCAGCACCCGGACAGGGATCTACGAGCAGTACTTC. Translating gives CSTRTGIYEQYF. The genes are TRBV29-1 and TRBJ2-7; 8 bases match TRBD1. V lost 8 bases and J lost 3; bases outside the gene matches: 6. Germline CDR1 and CDR2: SQVTM and ANQGSEA. CDR3 length: 12 residues.

The V and J genes are TRBV2 and TRBJ1-3; 7 nucleotides align to TRBD1. The CDR3 length is 14 residues. J was trimmed by 2 bases and V by 3 bases; bases with no gene match: 1. Looked up from germline, CDR1 is SNHLY and CDR2 is FYNNEI. The DNA for the CDR3 is TGTGCCAGCAGTGAGGGACAGACTGGAAACACCATATATTTT. Its protein product is CASSEGQTGNTIYF.

V usage is TRBV4-1 and J usage is TRBJ1-1, with unresolved D. The CDR3 is made up of 14 amino acids. V was pared by 1 base and J by 0 bases, with 6 bases between. Germline assignment: CDR1 MGHRA and CDR2 YSYEKL. The CDR3 here is CASSQVGMNTEAFF. The CDR3 region has the DNA TGCGCCAGCAGCCAAGTGGGCATGAACACTGAAGCTTTCTTT.

The genes are TRBV19 and TRBJ2-7, with 11 nucleotides matching TRBD1. The germline V gene encodes CDR1 LNHDA and CDR2 SQIVND (reference sequence). CDR3 size: 15 residues. With V trimmed by 8 bases and J by 4 bases, 10 bases remained unmatched. The CDR3: CASSNRDRGAYEQYF. The CDR3 nucleotides read TGTGCCAGTTCAAACCGGGACAGGGGGGCTTACGAGCAGTACTTC.

On this clone itself: Relative to the germline gene, one junction end is altered; a read error may explain this. The identical CDR3 is also encoded by other nucleotide sequences in the sample. The gene calls are TRBV2 and TRBJ1-4; 8 nucleotides match TRBD1. The CDR3 has 15 amino acids. From germline, CDR1 is SNHLY and CDR2 FYNNEI. The CDR3 DNA reads TGTGCCAGCAGTGACAGGGGGCGGGCTAATGAAAAACTGTTCTTT. Amino acid sequence: CASSDRGRANEKLFF.

This clone came up once. The genes are TRBV15 and TRBJ2-3, with 7 positions matching TRBD1. J gave up 1 base and V 5 bases, and 9 bases lay outside the gene matches. The CDR3 is made up of 16 amino acids. CDR1 and CDR2 (germline): LNHNV, YYDKDF (reference sequence). Here the CDR3 reads CATSETGPLGTDTQYF. DNA for the CDR3: TGTGCCACCAGCGAGACAGGGCCCCTGGGCACAGATACGCAGTATTTT.

This clone was picked up a small number of times. The V gene is TRBV25-1, the J gene TRBJ1-1, with a tentative D call TRBD1 (5 bases). Germline V lookup: CDR1 MGHDK, CDR2 SYGVNS. CDR3 size: 13 residues. V was trimmed by 2 bases and J by 4 bases, leaving 8 bases between them. The CDR3 DNA reads TGTGCCAGCAGTGAAAGGCAGGGCACTGAAGCTTTCTTT. It is translated as CASSERQGTEAFF.

The chain recombines TRBV15 with TRBJ2-1; 14 bases align to TRBD2. CDR3 length: 16 amino acids. CDR1 is LNHNV and CDR2 is YYDKDF in the germline V gene (reference sequence). V shed 1 base, J shed 8 bases, and the junction held 4 bases outside the gene matches. This chain's CDR3 is CATSRGTSGGTDEQFF. Here the CDR3 DNA reads TGTGCCACCAGCAGAGGGACTAGCGGGGGGACTGATGAGCAGTTCTTC.

The chain is built from TRBV29-1 and TRBJ2-3; 7 nucleotides agree with TRBD1. The V segment lost 6 bases and the J segment 6 bases; nucleotides outside the gene matches: 15. Germline V lookup: CDR1 SQVTM, CDR2 ANQGSEA. The length of the CDR3 is 15 residues. The DNA for the CDR3 is TGCAGCGTGCCAGAACCCGGGACAGAGGTGGATACGCAGTATTTT. Translated, it gives CSVPEPGTEVDTQYF.

The chain couples TRBV19 to TRBJ2-1; 7 bases are shared with TRBD2. The CDR3 contains 16 residues. J gave up 4 bases and V 5 bases, and 11 bases lay outside the gene matches. Germline V gene sequence: CDR1 LNHDA, CDR2 SQIVND (reference sequence). This CDR3 reads CASSPAGLYLYNEQFF. In DNA, the CDR3 is TGTGCCAGTAGTCCAGCGGGGCTGTATCTTTACAATGAGCAGTTCTTC.

This clone was seen only a few times. This chain joins TRBV30 and TRBJ1-1; 11 bases match TRBD1. This CDR3 region has 17 residues. From germline, CDR1 is GTSNPN and CDR2 SVGIG (reference sequence). With V trimmed by 7 bases and J by 6 bases, 19 bases remained unmatched. CDR3 coding DNA: TGTGCCTCCCGGGGAGGACAGGGGGCGCCTGGGGGCCCTGAAGCTTTCTTT. Its translation is CASRGGQGAPGGPEAFF.

The chain couples TRBV20-1 to TRBJ2-5; D is ambiguous. Trimming stripped 4 bases from V and 3 bases from J, with 6 bases between. The CDR3 is 11 amino acids. CDR1 and CDR2 (germline): DFQATT, SNEGSKA (reference sequence). CDR3 residues: CSATLEETQYF. The CDR3 coding sequence is TGCAGTGCTACTTTAGAAGAGACCCAGTACTTC.

The rearrangement uses TRBV5-4 and TRBJ1-2, with TRBD1 as a possible D gene (5 bases). There are 15 residues in the CDR3. Trimming removed 4 bases at V and 3 bases at J, with 16 bases between. CDR1 SGHNT and CDR2 YYREEE come from the germline V gene (reference sequence). CDR3: CASSIGRVGDYGYTF. DNA for the CDR3: TGTGCCAGCAGCATAGGACGAGTAGGGGACTATGGCTACACCTTC. The complete variable domain, with remaining parts taken from reference TRBV5-4 and TRBJ1-2, reads ETGVTQSPTHLIKTRGQQVTLRCSSQSGHNTVSWYQQALGQGPQFIFQYYREEENGRGNFPPRFSGLQFPNYSSELNVNALELDDSALYLCASSIGRVGDYGYTFGSGTRLTVV.

The genes are TRBV30 and TRBJ2-7; TRBD1 agrees at 9 bases. V gave up 1 base and J gave up 0 bases; unmatched junction bases: 4. Germline V gene lookup returns CDR1 GTSNPN and CDR2 SVGIG (reference sequence). CDR3 length: 15 residues. CDR3 loop: CAWSAGTGISYEQYF. CDR3 coding DNA: TGTGCCTGGAGTGCAGGGACAGGGATCTCCTACGAGCAGTACTTC.